Shown below are 22 T cell receptor beta chains from a single sample sequenced in a study of shared clonotypes between healthy human individuals. Measured with immunoSEQ multiplex PCR; TCRdb has only the in-frame clones, and not every one. Of around 2.1 million clones in the sample, around 93% were seen once. Only CD45RO-negative cells positively selected for CCR7 counted as naive CD8 cells, so terminally differentiated effector memory CD45RA+ cells were excluded. The sample taken for sequencing was naive CD8+ T cells from PBMCs. These receptors came from a man younger than 35 in good health. Some clones in this sample may be carry-over from other donors' samples.

The V and J genes are TRBV19 and TRBJ2-7; 8 positions match TRBD2. The CDR3 is 16 amino acids. Trimming took 6 bases from V and 6 from J; bases not matched to a gene: 16. Germline assignment: CDR1 LNHDA and CDR2 SQIVND (reference sequence). CDR3 sequence: CASSPAIGAGGTEQYF. The CDR3 DNA reads TGTGCCAGTAGCCCAGCGATTGGGGCGGGAGGTACCGAGCAGTACTTC.

CDR3 loop: CASSQESVTGPSFYSNEQFF. DNA of the CDR3: TGCGCCAGCAGCCAAGAAAGTGTGACAGGGCCTTCGTTCTATTCGAATGAGCAGTTCTTC. The rearrangement joins TRBV4-3 to TRBJ2-1; 7 nucleotides agree with TRBD1. The CDR3 contains 20 residues. CDR1 LGHNA and CDR2 YSLEER come from the germline V gene. The trim removed 0 bases at V and 7 bases at J, leaving 21 bases unmatched.

The V call is TRBV25-1, the J call TRBJ2-1, with D unclear. Trimming took off 8 bases at V and 3 bases at J, with 11 bases between the two ends. The CDR3 has 13 amino acids. Germline-derived CDR1 and CDR2 are MGHDK and SYGVNS. The CDR3 region is CASQETVYNEQFF. DNA for the CDR3: TGTGCCAGCCAGGAGACGGTCTACAATGAGCAGTTCTTC.

V usage is TRBV5-5 and J usage is TRBJ1-2; tentative D call: TRBD1 (6 bases). Per germline, CDR1 SGHKS and CDR2 YYEKEE (reference sequence). The germline V and J ends were trimmed by 6 bases and 3 bases, with 30 bases remaining between them. The CDR3 totals 19 residues. CDR3: CASTLYHSTLQGDDYGYTF. In DNA form, the CDR3 reads TGTGCCAGCACCCTATACCACTCCACCTTACAGGGAGACGACTATGGCTACACCTTC.

V usage is TRBV9 and J usage is TRBJ2-7; D is unclear. This CDR3 is built from 16 residues. V shed 3 bases and J shed 3 bases, with 19 bases lying between them. The germline V gene has CDR1 SGDLS and CDR2 YYNGEE. CDR3 region: CASSAGGVPGGYEQYF. CDR3 coding DNA: TGTGCCAGCAGCGCCGGCGGAGTTCCGGGTGGCTACGAGCAGTACTTC.

Regarding this clone: Mismatch with germline at one junction end may stem from a read error. The chain combines TRBV11-2 with TRBJ1-2; maybe TRBD1 (5 bases). The CDR3 runs to 15 residues. In germline, CDR1 is SGHAT, CDR2 FQNNGV. CDR3 sequence reads: CASSFYTDRAYGYTF. The CDR3 nucleotides are TGCGCCAGCAGCTTTTATACTGACAGAGCTTATGGCTACACCTTC. Full variable domain (missing parts from reference TRBV11-2 and TRBJ1-2): EAGVAQSPRYKIIEKRQSVAFWCNPISGHATLYWYQQILGQGPKLLIQFQNNGVVDDSQLPKDRFSAERLKGVDSTLKIQPAKLEDSAVYLCASSFYTDRAYGYTFGSGTRLTVV.

In nucleotides, the CDR3 is TGTGCCAGCAGGCTAAAAGGGGAATCTCTCGCAGAGACCCAGTACTTC. As protein: CASRLKGESLAETQYF. The gene calls are TRBV13 and TRBJ2-5; tentative D call: TRBD1 (5 bases). Germline CDR1 reads PRHDT; CDR2 reads FYEKMQ (reference sequence). This CDR3 comprises 16 residues. The V end lost 6 bases, the J end lost 4 bases, and 21 bases lay between the germline ends.

This sequence joins TRBV2 and TRBJ2-7; D ambiguous. This CDR3 has 13 residues. V dropped 2 bases and J dropped 0 bases, with 5 bases sitting between them. Germline CDR1 is SNHLY and CDR2 is FYNNEI. The CDR3 sequence is CASSESLSYEQYF. The CDR3 DNA sequence: TGTGCCAGCAGTGAAAGTCTCTCCTACGAGCAGTACTTC.

This chain uses TRBV4-1 with TRBJ2-5; TRBD2 might be the D (6 bases). V lost 5 bases and J 4 bases, leaving 20 bases between the germline ends. The CDR3 has 16 residues. CDR1 and CDR2 (germline): MGHRA, YSYEKL. The CDR3 DNA is TGCGCCAGCAGCTTGCTTGTTGCTAGCGTTCCAGAGACCCAGTACTTC. It encodes CASSLLVASVPETQYF.

This clone occurred a few times. The gene calls are TRBV7-3 and TRBJ2-1, with D uncertain. Per germline, CDR1 SGHTA and CDR2 FQGTGA. This CDR3 is 14 amino acids long. V was cut by 5 bases and J by 4 bases, with 12 bases left in between. CDR3 DNA sequence: TGTGCCAGCAGCCGCGTGGGTAGATACAATGAGCAGTTCTTC. This translates into CASSRVGRYNEQFF. The whole variable domain, filled in from reference TRBV7-3 and TRBJ2-1, reads GAGVSQTPSNKVTEKGKYVELRCDPISGHTALYWYRQSLGQGPEFLIYFQGTGAADDSGLPNDRFFAVRPEGSVSTLKIQRTERGDSAVYLCASSRVGRYNEQFFGPGTRLTVL.

V gene TRBV4-3 combines with J gene TRBJ1-1, with D hard to call. Trimming left V 4 bases short and J 4 bases short, with 13 bases between. The germline V gene has CDR1 LGHNA and CDR2 YSLEER. This CDR3 is 14 amino acids long. The CDR3 sequence is CASSLAKIGTEAFF. CDR3 sequence (DNA): TGCGCCAGCAGCCTAGCAAAAATAGGCACTGAAGCTTTCTTT.

This clone came up once. The chain carries TRBV5-1 and TRBJ2-1, with unresolved D. The germline V gene encodes CDR1 SGHRS and CDR2 YFSETQ. The V end lost 7 bases, the J end lost 2 bases, and 7 bases lay between the germline ends. The CDR3 is 12 amino acids. CDR3 protein: CASHLAYNEQFF. CDR3 sequence (DNA): TGCGCCAGCCACTTGGCCTACAATGAGCAGTTCTTC.

Details on this clone: Other DNA sequences in the sample encode the same CDR3. The V and J genes are TRBV29-1 and TRBJ2-1, with unresolved D. V was pared by 3 bases and J by 4 bases, with 4 bases between. This CDR3 comprises 11 residues. Looked up from germline, CDR1 is SQVTM and CDR2 is ANQGSEA. The CDR3 sequence: CSVDRYNEQFF. The CDR3 DNA follows: TGCAGCGTTGACCGGTACAATGAGCAGTTCTTC.

The rearrangement joins TRBV7-9 to TRBJ1-2; 7 bases are a match to TRBD1. V was pared by 4 bases and J by 5 bases, with 10 bases of the junction left unmatched. The CDR3 is 15 amino acids. The germline CDR1 and CDR2 sequences are SEHNR and FQNEAQ (reference sequence). The CDR3 sequence: CASSSGTALGYGYTF. The CDR3 coding sequence is TGTGCCAGCAGCTCTGGGACAGCCCTTGGGTATGGCTACACCTTC.

This clone is a singleton in its sample. The rearrangement joins TRBV9 to TRBJ2-3; D remains ambiguous. The CDR3 sequence is 14 residues long. V was trimmed by 0 bases and J by 4 bases, leaving 9 bases between them. The germline gives CDR1 SGDLS, CDR2 YYNGEE. The CDR3 region is CASSVAEDADTQYF. The DNA for the CDR3 is TGTGCCAGCAGCGTAGCCGAGGACGCAGATACGCAGTATTTT. Supplemented by reference TRBV9 and TRBJ2-3, the full variable domain reads DSGVTQTPKHLITATGQRVTLRCSPRSGDLSVYWYQQSLDQGLQFLIQYYNGEERAKGNILERFSAQQFPDLHSELNLSSLELGDSALYFCASSVAEDADTQYFGPGTRLTVL.

The chain couples TRBV4-2 to TRBJ2-7, with 10 positions matching TRBD1. V was clipped by 2 bases and J by 2 bases; unmatched bases: 6. The V gene's germline CDR1 is LGHNA and CDR2 YNFKEQ. CDR3 length: 16 residues. The CDR3 nucleotides read TGTGCCAGCAGCCAAACAGACAGGGGGCCTACCTACGAGCAGTACTTC. Translation gives CASSQTDRGPTYEQYF.

The rearrangement uses TRBV28 and TRBJ2-3, with TRBD1 as a possible D gene (6 bases). Germline V lookup: CDR1 MDHEN, CDR2 SYDVKM. With 1 base removed from V and 0 bases from J, the gap between germline ends came to 11 bases. This CDR3 comprises 16 residues. As DNA, the CDR3 is TGTGCCAGCAGTTTATTATGGGGGACAAGCACAGATACGCAGTATTTT. Translating gives CASSLLWGTSTDTQYF.

V is TRBV6-1 and J is TRBJ1-5; 8 nucleotides line up with TRBD1. The CDR3 length is 18 residues. The junction had 13 bases not matched to a gene; V was cut back by 2 bases and J by 4 bases. In germline, CDR1 is MNHNS, CDR2 SASEGT. CDR3 sequence: CASSEYRGRTGLNQPQHF. Written as DNA, the CDR3 is TGTGCCAGCAGTGAATATAGGGGGAGGACAGGGCTAAATCAGCCCCAGCATTTT.

This clone was seen just once. V is TRBV4-3 and J is TRBJ2-3; D might be TRBD1 or TRBD2, each matching 5 bases. The CDR3 has 19 amino acids. The V gene's germline CDR1 is LGHNA and CDR2 YSLEER. Trimming took 2 bases from V and 6 from J, leaving 27 bases between them. The CDR3 nucleotides are TGCGCCAGCAGCCAACGTGGGACCGGGGAGTCCTTCTTTTGGGATACGCAGTATTTT. Translated: CASSQRGTGESFFWDTQYF.

This sequence joins TRBV7-9 and TRBJ1-2, with 7 bases aligning to TRBD1. Germline trimming cut 4 bases from V and 6 bases from J; bases unmatched to any gene: 11. The germline CDR1 and CDR2 sequences are SEHNR and FQNEAQ (reference sequence). The CDR3 spans 15 residues. The CDR3 bases are TGTGCCAGCAGCTCCGAACTTAACGACAGGGATGGCTACACCTTC. Residues: CASSSELNDRDGYTF.

The chain combines TRBV4-1 with TRBJ2-1, with a tentative D call TRBD2 (5 bases). Germline CDR1 MGHRA, CDR2 YSYEKL. V dropped 0 bases and J dropped 14 bases, with 11 bases sitting between them. CDR3 length equals 12 residues. In DNA form, the CDR3 reads TGCGCCAGCAGCCAAGAGCGGGCCGTTAAGTTCTTC. Protein sequence: CASSQERAVKFF.

The chain uses TRBV6-6 and TRBJ2-2; D unclear. This CDR3 has 13 amino acids. The ends were cut back, 0 bases at V and 4 bases at J, with 3 bases in the middle. The germline CDR1 and CDR2 sequences are MNHNY and SVGAGI (reference sequence). Written as DNA, the CDR3 is TGTGCCAGCAGTTACTCACCCACCGGGGAGCTGTTTTTT. This gives the protein CASSYSPTGELFF.